This T cell receptor beta chain was profiled in a study of cytomegalovirus exposure and HLA in healthy donors. Study results and limitations: TCR beta V- and J-gene trimming, according to a later analysis, was linked to a missense DCLRE1C variant. Earlier findings revealed that most TCR beta V segments proved productive either about 90% or about 30% of the time. Apparent HLA restriction characterized most CMV-associated TCR beta chains in a later analysis. Among the CMV-associated chains, a few were confirmed in vitro as specific for CMV antigens.

The CDR3 has 14 residues. Germline values: CDR1 SNHLY, CDR2 FYNNEI. A word on this clone: What it binds is not known. One end of the junction is discordant with germline, which a read error may explain.

Primers: 60 Vbeta forward and 13 Jbeta reverse. Some clones are missing from TCRdb's copy, which holds only in-frame ones; the method was immunoSEQ multiplex PCR. The profile covers around 200,000 clones, with 75% to 90% appearing a single time and 1.5% to 2% taken by the ten largest. J is TRBJ2-7 and V is TRBV2, with 9 positions matching TRBD1. The sample taken for sequencing was PBMCs. The clonotype comes from a man aged 50-59 years in good health and CMV-seronegative. CDR3 coding DNA: TGTGCCAGCAGCGAAGCGGGACAGGGTGGGGAGCAGTACTTC. It encodes CASSEAGQGGEQYF.